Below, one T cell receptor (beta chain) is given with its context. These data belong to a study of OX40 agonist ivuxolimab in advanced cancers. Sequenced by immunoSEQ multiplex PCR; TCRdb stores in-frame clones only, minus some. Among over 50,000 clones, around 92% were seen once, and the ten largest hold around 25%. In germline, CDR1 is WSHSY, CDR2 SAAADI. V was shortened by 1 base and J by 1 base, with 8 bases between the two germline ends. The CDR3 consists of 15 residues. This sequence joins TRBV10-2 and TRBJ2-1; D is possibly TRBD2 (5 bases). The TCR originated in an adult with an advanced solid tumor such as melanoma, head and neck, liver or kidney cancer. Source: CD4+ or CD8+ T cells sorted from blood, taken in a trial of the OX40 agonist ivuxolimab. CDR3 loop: CASSEYGNSYNEQFF. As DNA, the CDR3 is TGCGCCAGCAGTGAGTACGGGAATTCCTACAATGAGCAGTTCTTC.